One sample yielded the 7 T cell receptor beta chains listed below, sequenced in a study of T cell responses to AZD1222 COVID-19 vaccine (dated by TCRdb to the early 2020s). The time point label corresponds to: baseline before first vaccination. To prepare the library, the immunoSEQ multiplex PCR assay was applied. Here the immuneACCESS table is served through TCRdb, limited to in-frame sequences with V and J called. Missing clones are a known gap in these copies; in checked studies unresolved V genes cover under half, and the rest lacks a known reason. This sample comprises over 150,000 clones, 87% of them detected only once. Clones ranked in the top ten supply 2.6% of the sample. Sequencing was performed on peripheral blood, taken on day 0 of AZD1222 vaccination. The source is an adult in good health.

The chain joins TRBV2 to TRBJ1-1, with 7 nucleotides matching TRBD1. Germline assignment: CDR1 SNHLY and CDR2 FYNNEI. Unmatched junction bases numbered 8, after V lost 6 bases and J lost 7 bases. The CDR3 has 13 residues. The CDR3 reads CASRTQGYGEAFF. Written as DNA, the CDR3 is TGTGCCAGCAGAACACAGGGGTACGGTGAAGCTTTCTTT.

J is TRBJ2-1 and V is TRBV5-1; D gene uncertain. Deletions cut 0 bases from V and 6 bases from J, with 16 bases between. From germline, CDR1 is SGHRS and CDR2 YFSETQ. This CDR3 contains 16 residues. CDR3 in DNA: TGCGCCAGCAGCTTGGCCCACAACACTCCCGGCAATGAGCAGTTCTTC. The encoded protein is CASSLAHNTPGNEQFF.

The chain links TRBV19 to TRBJ2-1; the D gene is possibly TRBD2 (5 bases). The V gene's germline CDR1 is LNHDA and CDR2 SQIVND (reference sequence). The CDR3 runs 11 residues. The V gene lost 4 bases and the J gene lost 12 bases, with 10 bases spanning the gap. CDR3 residues: CASSTGLVQFF. As DNA, the CDR3 is TGTGCCAGTAGTACAGGACTGGTGCAGTTCTTC.

This chain uses TRBV5-1 with TRBJ2-5; 15 nucleotides align to TRBD2. CDR1 is SGHRS, CDR2 YFSETQ, per germline. CDR3 size: 16 residues. With 4 bases clipped from V and 1 base from J, the junction kept 2 bases outside the gene matches. In DNA, the CDR3 is TGCGCCAGCAGCCAGGGACTAGCGGGAGGCCAAGAGACCCAGTACTTC. This gives the protein CASSQGLAGGQETQYF.

The J gene is TRBJ2-7, the V gene TRBV18; D is undetermined. CDR3 length equals 15 residues. Deletions cut 2 bases from V and 2 bases from J, with 13 bases between. CDR1 is KGHSH and CDR2 is LQKENI in the germline V gene. CDR3 in DNA: TGTGCCAGCTCACCAGAGAGAGTAGCCCCCTACGAGCAGTACTTC. As protein: CASSPERVAPYEQYF.

This chain connects TRBV6-4 to TRBJ1-1; D may be TRBD1 (6 bases). Trimming stripped 2 bases from V and 1 base from J, with 8 bases between. Germline V CDR1 and CDR2: MRHNA, SNTAGT. The CDR3 runs 14 residues. Written as DNA, the CDR3 is TGTGCCAGCAGTGACGGAGGGGGGAACACTGAAGCTTTCTTT. Translated, it gives CASSDGGGNTEAFF.

V is TRBV14 and J is TRBJ1-6; tentative D call: TRBD1 (6 bases). V lost 1 base and J 9 bases, leaving 16 bases between the germline ends. The germline CDR1 and CDR2 sequences are SGHDN and FVKESK. CDR3 length: 16 amino acids. This chain's CDR3 is CASSQVRAGGSSPLHF. CDR3 DNA: TGTGCCAGCAGCCAAGTAAGGGCCGGGGGCAGTTCACCCCTCCACTTT. The variable domain in full, with the rest retrieved from reference TRBV14 and TRBJ1-6, is EAGVTQFPSHSVIEKGQTVTLRCDPISGHDNLYWYRRVMGKEIKFLLHFVKESKQDESGMPNNRFLAERTGGTYSTLKVQPAELEDSGVYFCASSQVRAGGSSPLHFGNGTRLTVT.